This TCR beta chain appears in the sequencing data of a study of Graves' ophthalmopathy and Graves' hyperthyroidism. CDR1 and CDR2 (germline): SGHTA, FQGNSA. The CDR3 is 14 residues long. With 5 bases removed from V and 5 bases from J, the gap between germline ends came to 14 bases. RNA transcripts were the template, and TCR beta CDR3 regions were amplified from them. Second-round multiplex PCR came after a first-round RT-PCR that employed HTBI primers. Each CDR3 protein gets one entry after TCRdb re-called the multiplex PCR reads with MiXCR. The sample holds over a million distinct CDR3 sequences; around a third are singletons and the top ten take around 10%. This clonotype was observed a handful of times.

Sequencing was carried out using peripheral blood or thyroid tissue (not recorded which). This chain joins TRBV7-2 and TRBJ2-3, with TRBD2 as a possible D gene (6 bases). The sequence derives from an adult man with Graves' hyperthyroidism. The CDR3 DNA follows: TGTGCCAGCAGCCCCCGGGGGTCAGTAGATACGCAGTATTTT. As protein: CASSPRGSVDTQYF.